The next 31 T cell receptor beta chains were all read from a single sample in a study of siplizumab effects on memory and regulatory T cells. The table came from immunoSEQ multiplex PCR; TCRdb's copy has only in-frame clones and leaves some out. In the table there are some 53,000 clones, 95% to 97% of which are singletons. The sequencing input was naive CD4+ T cells sorted from blood. The receptors derive from a human donor in good health.

The gene calls are TRBV5-1 and TRBJ2-7, with TRBD1 matching 7 bases. The germline V gene encodes CDR1 SGHRS and CDR2 YFSETQ. Germline trimming cut 0 bases from V and 7 bases from J; bases unmatched to any gene: 4. There are 13 residues in the CDR3. The DNA for the CDR3 is TGCGCCAGCAGCTTGGTTAGGGGGCATGAGCAGTACTTC. Translation: CASSLVRGHEQYF.

The chain joins TRBV5-8 to TRBJ2-6; D gene uncertain. Germline values: CDR1 SGHTS, CDR2 YDEGEE. Trimming removed 5 bases at V and 4 bases at J, with 4 bases between. This CDR3 is 12 amino acids long. In nucleotides, the CDR3 is TGTGCCAGCAGGTCCGGGGCCAACGTCCTGACTTTC. Encoded protein: CASRSGANVLTF. The variable domain in full, completed from reference TRBV5-8 and TRBJ2-6, reads EAGVTQSPTHLIKTRGQQATLRCSPISGHTSVYWYQQALGLGLQFLLWYDEGEERNRGNFPPRFSGRQFPNYSSELNVNALELEDSALYLCASRSGANVLTFGAGSRLTVL.

The chain couples TRBV18 to TRBJ2-1, with 8 bases lining up with TRBD2. This CDR3 contains 15 residues. Germline loops: CDR1 KGHSH, CDR2 LQKENI. The trim removed 1 base at V and 4 bases at J, leaving 3 bases unmatched. The CDR3 protein is CASSPLTSDYNEQFF. As DNA, the CDR3 is TGTGCCAGCTCACCACTGACTAGCGATTACAATGAGCAGTTCTTC.

Regarding this clone: Sequence at one end of the junction differs from germline and may be a read error. The rearrangement links TRBV15 to TRBJ2-5, with D possibly TRBD2 on 6 matching bases. The CDR3 extends over 16 amino acids. Per the germline V gene, CDR1 is LNHNV and CDR2 is YYDKDF (reference sequence). The CDR3 coding sequence is TGTGCCGCCAGCGCCGTCCCACAGCGGGCTGAAGAGACCCAGTACTTC. Protein: CAASAVPQRAEETQYF.

The chain couples TRBV7-6 to TRBJ2-1, with no clear D. This CDR3 region has 12 residues. V lost 1 base and J lost 5, with 3 bases in between. From germline, CDR1 is SGHVS and CDR2 FNYEAQ. The CDR3 is CASSLVDNEQFF. CDR3 DNA: TGTGCCAGCAGCTTAGTCGACAATGAGCAGTTCTTC.

V and J are TRBV18 and TRBJ2-7, with D unclear. The germline V gene encodes CDR1 KGHSH and CDR2 LQKENI. Trimming cost V 5 bases and J 3 bases, with 8 bases left between them. The CDR3 length is 12 residues. CDR3 sequence (DNA): TGTGCCAGCTCATCGGTGGGCTACGAGCAGTACTTC. This sequence encodes CASSSVGYEQYF.

Only one count was recorded for this clone. This chain joins TRBV11-1 and TRBJ2-5; TRBD2 agrees at 8 bases. Germline V gene data show CDR1 as SGHAT and CDR2 as FQDESV (reference sequence). The CDR3 has 15 amino acids. Germline trimming cut 6 bases from V and 4 bases from J; bases unmatched to any gene: 10. Here the CDR3 reads CASSRGGTLSETQYF. In DNA, the CDR3 is TGTGCCAGCAGTCGGGGGGGGACCCTATCAGAGACCCAGTACTTC.

The V gene is TRBV7-2, the J gene TRBJ2-2; TRBD1 matches at 8 bases. With 4 bases clipped from V and 4 bases from J, the junction kept 5 bases outside the gene matches. CDR1 is SGHTA and CDR2 is FQGNSA in the germline V gene. There are 15 residues in the CDR3. In nucleotides, the CDR3 is TGTGCCAGCAGCTCTCGACAGGGGAGCACCGGGGAGCTGTTTTTT. Amino acids: CASSSRQGSTGELFF.

The rearrangement links TRBV10-3 to TRBJ2-2; maybe TRBD2 (5 bases). The V end lost 8 bases, the J end lost 5 bases, and 15 bases lay between the germline ends. The germline CDR1 and CDR2 sequences are ENHRY and SYGVKD. The CDR3 is made up of 14 amino acids. DNA for the CDR3: TGTGCCATCGCCCGGGATTCCGGGACCGGGGAGCTGTTTTTT. Protein: CAIARDSGTGELFF.

The chain employs TRBV5-1 and TRBJ1-1; tentatively, D is TRBD1 (5 bases). CDR1 is SGHRS and CDR2 is YFSETQ in the germline V gene. This CDR3 is 17 amino acids long. The germline V and J ends were trimmed by 1 base and 1 base, with 17 bases remaining between them. The CDR3 reads CASSLLPAIGTNTEAFF. DNA of the CDR3: TGCGCCAGCAGCTTGTTACCCGCCATTGGGACGAACACTGAAGCTTTCTTT.

In its sample, this clone was seen once. The chain employs TRBV4-2 and TRBJ1-2, with TRBD1 matching 7 bases. The CDR3 is 16 residues long. V dropped 4 bases and J dropped 5; count of bases not matched to a gene: 13. In germline, CDR1 is LGHNA, CDR2 YNFKEQ. CDR3 nucleotides: TGTGCCAGCAGCCCCGGGGGGACAGCTGGTCCGTATGGCTACACCTTC. It yields the protein CASSPGGTAGPYGYTF.

V gene TRBV6-5 combines with J gene TRBJ2-5, with D uncertain. CDR1 and CDR2 (germline): MNHEY, SVGAGI. V was cut by 2 bases and J by 2 bases, with 0 bases left in between. This CDR3 spans 11 amino acids. CDR3 loop: CASSYQETQYF. The CDR3 DNA sequence: TGTGCCAGCAGTTACCAAGAGACCCAGTACTTC.

V gene TRBV5-6 combines with J gene TRBJ2-7; D is unresolved. The CDR3 sequence is 12 residues long. Germline V gene data show CDR1 as SGHDT and CDR2 as YYEEEE. With 1 base removed from V and 2 bases from J, the gap between germline ends came to 4 bases. The CDR3 bases are TGTGCCAGCAGCTTGACAACCTACGAGCAGTACTTC. It is translated as CASSLTTYEQYF.

The V call is TRBV13, the J call TRBJ2-5; maybe TRBD2 (6 bases). Germline V gives CDR1 PRHDT, CDR2 FYEKMQ (reference sequence). The CDR3 length is 15 residues. Trimming stripped 0 bases from V and 1 base from J, with 9 bases between. CDR3 residues: CASSLGGGAQETQYF. CDR3 DNA sequence: TGTGCCAGCAGCTTAGGAGGAGGGGCCCAAGAGACCCAGTACTTC.

The chain is built from TRBV7-2 and TRBJ2-1; 7 nucleotides line up with TRBD2. V lost 4 bases to trimming and J lost 7 bases; unmatched junction nucleotides: 22. In germline, CDR1 is SGHTA, CDR2 FQGNSA. The CDR3 is 19 residues long. The CDR3 spells CASSSPRQRAWRGGNEQFF. Written as DNA, the CDR3 is TGTGCCAGCAGCTCTCCACGACAGCGTGCATGGAGGGGAGGGAATGAGCAGTTCTTC.

In DNA form, the CDR3 reads TGTGCCAGCAGTTTATCTCCGGGACACTCAAGGGCGGTGAACACTGAAGCTTTCTTT. It encodes CASSLSPGHSRAVNTEAFF. The genes are TRBV27 and TRBJ1-1; D may be TRBD1 (6 bases). CDR1 and CDR2 (germline): MNHEY, SMNVEV (reference sequence). Trimming removed 0 bases from V and 0 bases from J, with 20 bases in between. This CDR3 contains 19 residues.

The J gene is TRBJ2-5, the V gene TRBV9, with D possibly TRBD2 on 5 matching bases. V was cut by 1 base and J by 5 bases, with 15 bases left in between. The CDR3 sequence is 15 residues long. Germline V lookup: CDR1 SGDLS, CDR2 YYNGEE. The chain's CDR3 is CASSVNGHQRETQYF. The CDR3 region has the DNA TGTGCCAGCAGCGTAAACGGCCACCAGCGGGAGACCCAGTACTTC.

This chain joins TRBV12-2 and TRBJ2-6; the DNA was not used to check the table's D call, TRBD1. TRBV12-2 constitutes a pseudogene. The CDR3 has 19 amino acids. The CDR3 sequence: CASRIAEQQGHTGANVLTF. In nucleotides, the CDR3 is TGTGCAAGTCGCATAGCAGAGCAACAGGGCCATACTGGGGCCAACGTCCTGACTTTC.

The chain is built from TRBV30 and TRBJ1-5; D gene ambiguous. V lost 2 bases to trimming and J lost 3 bases, with 11 bases between them. From germline, CDR1 is GTSNPN and CDR2 SVGIG (reference sequence). This CDR3 comprises 14 residues. CDR3 in DNA: TGTGCCTGGAGTTCAACTCTCAACAATCAGCCCCAGCATTTT. Translated, it gives CAWSSTLNNQPQHF.

The genes are TRBV15 and TRBJ1-5; a weak D match, TRBD1 (6 bases). This CDR3 is built from 14 residues. Trimming left V 0 bases short and J 9 bases short, with 12 bases between. Germline lookup yields CDR1 LNHNV and CDR2 YYDKDF (reference sequence). In DNA, the CDR3 is TGTGCCACCAGCAGAGAACAGGGCCCCTGGCCCCAGCATTTT. Translating it yields CATSREQGPWPQHF.

The chain recombines TRBV25-1 with TRBJ1-4, with D tentatively TRBD1 (6 bases). V lost 1 base and J lost 3, with 9 bases in between. Germline V CDR1 and CDR2: MGHDK, SYGVNS. This CDR3 is built from 15 residues. The CDR3: CASSEWTDPNEKLFF. CDR3 in DNA: TGTGCCAGCAGTGAATGGACAGATCCTAATGAAAAACTGTTTTTT. The full variable domain, its missing parts supplied by reference TRBV25-1 and TRBJ1-4, is EADIYQTPRYLVIGTGKKITLECSQTMGHDKMYWYQQDPGMELHLIHYSYGVNSTEKGDLSSESTVSRIRTEHFPLTLESARPSHTSQYLCASSEWTDPNEKLFFGSGTQLSVL.

The rearrangement links TRBV19 to TRBJ1-5, with 11 nucleotides matching TRBD1. The CDR3 runs 17 residues. The germline CDR1 and CDR2 sequences are LNHDA and SQIVND (reference sequence). With V trimmed by 4 bases and J by 3 bases, 8 bases remained unmatched. CDR3 sequence reads: CASSTGTGGYINQPQHF. CDR3 coding DNA: TGTGCCAGTAGTACCGGGACAGGGGGATATATCAATCAGCCCCAGCATTTT. The complete variable domain, with remaining parts taken from reference TRBV19 and TRBJ1-5, reads DGGITQSPKYLFRKEGQNVTLSCEQNLNHDAMYWYRQDPGQGLRLIYYSQIVNDFQKGDIAEGYSVSREKKESFPLTVTSAQKNPTAFYLCASSTGTGGYINQPQHFGDGTRLSIL.

The CDR3 here is CASSRGQPYSTDTQYF. The DNA for the CDR3 is TGTGCCAGCAGTAGAGGACAGCCTTATAGCACAGATACGCAGTATTTT. This sequence joins TRBV27 and TRBJ2-3; a possible D gene is TRBD1 (6 bases). The CDR3 length is 16 residues. The ends were cut back, 5 bases at V and 0 bases at J, with 15 bases in the middle. Germline V gives CDR1 MNHEY, CDR2 SMNVEV (reference sequence).

The chain combines TRBV30 with TRBJ1-4; TRBD1 aligns across 9 bases. The CDR3 is made up of 14 amino acids. Trimming took 2 bases from V and 8 from J; bases not matched to a gene: 6. Germline CDR1 reads GTSNPN; CDR2 reads SVGIG (reference sequence). This chain's CDR3 is CAWSTGGEEEKLFF. In DNA, the CDR3 is TGTGCCTGGAGTACAGGGGGCGAGGAAGAAAAACTGTTTTTT.

This rearrangement joins TRBV4-3 to TRBJ2-1; 10 bases align to TRBD2. Germline CDR1 and CDR2: LGHNA and YSLEER. CDR3 length: 15 amino acids. V dropped 4 bases and J dropped 4; count of bases not matched to a gene: 4. The DNA of the CDR3 is TGCGCCAGCAGCCTAGGGACTAGCGCTTACAATGAGCAGTTCTTC. This gives the protein CASSLGTSAYNEQFF.

The genes are TRBV19 and TRBJ1-2, with TRBD1 matching 7 bases. With V trimmed by 1 base and J by 7 bases, 3 bases remained unmatched. The CDR3 loop spans 13 amino acids. Germline V gene lookup returns CDR1 LNHDA and CDR2 SQIVND (reference sequence). Written as DNA, the CDR3 is TGTGCCAGTAGTATAGCAGGGGACAGTGGCTACACCTTC. Amino acids: CASSIAGDSGYTF.

V usage is TRBV7-8 and J usage is TRBJ2-1; a weak D match, TRBD2 (5 bases). The germline V gene encodes CDR1 SGHVS and CDR2 FQNEAQ. The CDR3 runs 15 residues. The ends were cut back, 5 bases at V and 2 bases at J, with 13 bases in the middle. CDR3 in amino acids: CASSAGLAPYNEQFF. CDR3 coding DNA: TGTGCCAGCAGCGCCGGCCTAGCCCCCTACAATGAGCAGTTCTTC.

V and J are TRBV14 and TRBJ2-5; 12 positions agree with TRBD2. V gave up 6 bases and J gave up 0 bases; unmatched junction bases: 2. Per the germline V gene, CDR1 is SGHDN and CDR2 is FVKESK. The CDR3 covers 15 residues. CDR3 nucleotides: TGTGCCAGCAGGCGGACTAGCGGGAACCAAGAGACCCAGTACTTC. Protein product: CASRRTSGNQETQYF.

The J gene is TRBJ2-7, the V gene TRBV7-2; D call uncertain. Germline V gene data show CDR1 as SGHTA and CDR2 as FQGNSA. CDR3 size: 15 residues. With 2 bases removed from V and 2 bases from J, the gap between germline ends came to 13 bases. The CDR3 sequence is CASSLMGRSTYEQYF. The CDR3 coding sequence is TGTGCCAGCAGCTTAATGGGCAGGTCGACCTACGAGCAGTACTTC.

The rearrangement joins TRBV5-1 to TRBJ1-3, with TRBD1 as a possible D gene (5 bases). The V end was cut by 1 base, the J end by 1 base, with 9 bases between. The CDR3 runs to 15 residues. The germline CDR1 and CDR2 sequences are SGHRS and YFSETQ. CDR3 bases: TGCGCCAGCAGCTTGAATGGGGGGTCTGGAAACACCATATATTTT. This sequence encodes CASSLNGGSGNTIYF.

The chain is built from TRBV10-3 and TRBJ2-5, with D tentatively TRBD2 (5 bases). The CDR3 loop spans 15 amino acids. Germline CDR1 is ENHRY and CDR2 is SYGVKD. V was shortened by 2 bases and J by 5 bases, with 15 bases between the two germline ends. The CDR3 loop reads CAISELGILGETQYF. DNA for the CDR3: TGTGCCATCAGTGAGCTTGGAATACTAGGGGAGACCCAGTACTTC.